The T cell receptor (beta chain) described here comes from a study of blood T cells in healthy people across ages (dated by TCRdb to about 2015). Background on the whole study: In model experiments, template switching captured about one uniquely barcoded TCR beta cDNA molecule for every two T cells. The study analyzed two additional independent replicas of 1 million unique cDNA reads from the same blood draw for two donors, one aged 18 to 30 and one aged 80 or older. Age-related changes in TCR beta repertoire diversity were measured in the study by deep sequencing normalized with unique cDNA molecular identifiers. The donors were split into four age groups: young (average around 15 years), middle-aged (roughly 40), aged (62) and long-lived (about 74). What the study reported, not specific to this receptor: Observed TCR beta diversity per million T cells fell roughly linearly with age, and a significant reduction was already apparent by age roughly 41. Conclusive comparison of naive and antigen-experienced compartments was prevented by the profiling of bulk unsorted PBMCs. Compared with the aged group, the long-lived group had more naive CD4+ T cells, fewer expanded clones and increased TCR diversity, suggesting age selection. Total diversity estimates from one million sequenced T cells were considered lower bounds and underestimates. Observed TCR beta diversity correlated strongly with the percentage of naive T cells measured by flow cytometry. Donor CMV infection status was unknown, potentially confounding age-related changes in expanded clonotypes.

The donors were about 40 Caucasian individuals from Russia, aged roughly 6 to 90 years, who were systemically healthy. Around 9.7 milliliters of peripheral blood were collected from each donor into EDTA-treated Vacutainer tubes. PBMCs were isolated by Ficoll-Paque density-gradient centrifugation, with at least 6 million obtained per sample. Total RNA was extracted from PBMCs with Trizol reagent, with at least 5 micrograms obtained per sample. The percentages of naive CD45RAhigh/CD27high T cells were determined by flow cytometry on a PBMC aliquot from every donor. The library was produced with 5' RACE. TCRdb lists the instrument as Illumina HiSeq 2500. A second roughly 6 to 11 cycle PCR used a sample-barcoded 5' primer and a J-beta primer mix. A template-switch 5' adaptor carrying 12 random nucleotides introduced a unique molecular identifier onto each TCR beta cDNA molecule. Each sample yielded at least 3 million CDR3-containing paired-end reads. The Mint cDNA synthesis kit, primed by a TRBC-specific oligonucleotide, was used to synthesize first-strand cDNA from all RNA. Following uracil-DNA glycosylase treatment, all cDNA underwent a first 18-cycle PCR with the universal primers M1SS and BC2_uni_R. On the authors' methods: Each sample was normalized by randomly selecting 1 million high-quality reads, each carrying a distinct molecular identifier. Instead of being binned into consensus sequences, reads that shared molecular identifiers were thrown out. CDR3 identification, clonotype clustering and error correction used MiTCR with a Q25 quality threshold and the strictest error-elimination algorithm. A nonparametric unseen species model using Euler transformation provided a lower-bound estimate of total TCR beta diversity. The public reads were quality trimmed at Q25 with fastp and then assembled into clones with MiXCR by TCRdb, keeping productive beta chains. Every entry covers one CDR3 protein and lists the most common genes and DNA from its rows. The V and J calls and clone size come from TCRdb's table, not from the authors' own analysis. The sample table contains more than 450,000 distinct CDR3 sequences; only one count was recorded for roughly a quarter of them. Clones ranked in the top ten supply 3% to 4% of the sample.

This clonotype was detected once. Its antigen target is currently unknown. Nothing much larger sits one base from this clone, and base qualities are not available. The same specimen was also included in a second study, on T cells of mothers and their children. The second study reports: Donors were nine systemically healthy Caucasian individuals: three mothers and their six children. cDNA synthesis used all of the extracted RNA, with approximately 1.4 ug of RNA in each 15 ul reaction. In the second PCR, sample barcodes and 2-4 random nucleotides were introduced via the M1S primer. More than 8 million TCR beta CDR3 reads were obtained from each mother, and about 3 million reads were obtained from each child. In both related and unrelated pairs, thymic selection shapes the output of TCR recombination in a similar way, with inherited differences having only a minor effect. Related mother-child pairs always showed normalized repertoire overlap that was slightly higher than in unrelated mother-child pairs, though the difference was never significant. No persistent microchimeric T cell clones were detected, at a sensitivity of roughly 99 clones per million clonotypes. Deep NGS was used in the study to compare the TCR beta repertoires of mothers and children and to look for features that separate related mother-child pairs from unrelated individuals. The mean age was around 42 +/- 4 years for the mothers and around 11 +/- 4 years for the children. After adapters were ligated using NEBNext reagents, the libraries underwent 100+100 nt paired-end sequencing on an Illumina HiSeq 2000. To prevent cross-contamination, the mother and child libraries were prepared a month apart and were sequenced in separate runs. Between roughly 500,000 and 2,300,000 distinct TCR beta clonotypes were identified per donor. Naive TCR beta clonotypes were estimated from low-frequency clonotypes matched to each donor's FACS-determined naive share, without sorting.

Sample: blood. The source is a boy between 2 and 10 years old in good health.

CDR3 region: CAISESSQGLAEAFF. The sequenced DNA: TGTGCCATCAGTGAGTCGAGCCAAGGGTTAGCTGAAGCTTTCTTT. The chain employs TRBV10-3 and TRBJ1-1, with no confidently assigned D gene. Reading the germline V gene gives CDR1 ENHRY and CDR2 SYGVKD. There are 15 amino acids in the CDR3, from cysteine to phenylalanine inclusive. Only the CDR3 DNA is retained, 45 bases long and in frame from the first base. V is cut by 0 bases and J by 6 bases, and the space between the germline ends is 14 bases.